This TCR beta chain was documented in a study of shared T cell receptors in the human thymus. CDR3 length equals 16 residues. Germline CDR1 SEHNR, CDR2 FQNEAQ (reference sequence). The V and J ends lost 1 base and 0 bases respectively, with 12 bases between them. Assay: immunoSEQ multiplex PCR; the TCRdb copy retains only in-frame clones and omits some. The sample shows hundreds of thousands of clones, approximately 88% of them seen only once. This sample also belongs to another study, concerning human thymus T cells. That study adds: Thymus pieces cut out during corrective heart surgery were the tissue that was used. Thymic and blood repertoires appeared to carry a bias in their V and J gene usage. What related research reported was that thymic repertoires overlapped highly among unrelated individuals.

V gene TRBV7-9 combines with J gene TRBJ1-2, with D unresolved. The receptor comes from a boy under three years old with a congenital heart defect. Material for sequencing was thymocytes. CDR3 DNA sequence: TGTGCCAGCAGCTTAGAGGGAGAGCCCGCTAACTATGGCTACACCTTC. Amino acids: CASSLEGEPANYGYTF. The full variable domain, its missing parts supplied by reference TRBV7-9 and TRBJ1-2, is DTGVSQNPRHKITKRGQNVTFRCDPISEHNRLYWYRQTLGQGPEFLTYFQNEAQLEKSRLLSDRFSAERPKGSFSTLEIQRTEQGDSAMYLCASSLEGEPANYGYTFGSGTRLTVV.